This TCR beta chain is drawn from a study of cytomegalovirus exposure and HLA in healthy donors. Study findings and constraints: It was confirmed in vitro that three of the CMV-associated chains were specific for CMV antigens. Researchers reported in a later analysis that common viral pathogens appeared linked to several top clusters. By a later analysis, the bulk of CMV-associated TCR beta chains appeared HLA-restricted.

Donors counted as nominally healthy when sampled, yet unrecorded immune exposures were likely. PCR primers comprised 60 Vbeta and 13 Jbeta primers. Clones were read by immunoSEQ multiplex PCR, and TCRdb kept only the in-frame ones, dropping some. The sample holds about 43,000 clones; 60% to 70% are singletons and the top ten take around 12%. The table lists this clone with a few counts. Its antigen is currently unknown. The CDR3 has 15 residues. Trimming removed 5 bases from V and 3 bases from J, with 17 bases in between. In germline, CDR1 is GTSNPN, CDR2 SVGIG (reference sequence). The sample comprised PBMCs. The receptor comes from a man aged 55 to 70 in good health and CMV-seropositive. This chain uses TRBV30 with TRBJ1-3, with D possibly matching TRBD1 (5 bases). The CDR3 coding sequence is TGTGCCTGGGGAACCGGGCAGGGCTTTGGAAACACCATATATTTT. It codes for CAWGTGQGFGNTIYF.